This T cell receptor (beta chain) was recovered during a study of PD-1 blockade in classical Hodgkin lymphoma (dated by TCRdb to the early 2020s). Study-wide context: Nivolumab dosing was 3 mg/kg intravenously every 2 weeks, continuing until either disease progression or unacceptable toxicity. A peripheral blood immune signature of response to PD-1 blockade in classical Hodgkin lymphoma was defined using TCR beta sequencing and CyTOF.

The Qiagen DNeasy kit was used to extract genomic DNA both from unsorted PBMCs and from the negatively selected CD4+ and CD8+ fractions. TCR beta CDR3 regions were subjected to amplification by immunoSEQ multiplex PCR with primers that anneal to V and J segments. Amplification bias was minimized using a synthetic immune receptor repertoire, and residual bias was removed computationally after sequencing. The study's processing was this. Repertoire diversity was quantified as the Shannon entropy index using custom Python scripts. The unsorted, CD4+ and CD8+ repertoires were each analyzed separately, with the exception of combined analyses, where CD4+ and CD8+ sequences were merged in silico. Clonal expansion was defined as at least a 2-fold frequency increase after treatment relative to C1D1, with a pseudocount of 0.5 for undetected baseline clones. Singleton clones were defined as clones with 0 or 1 copy at C1D1, and non-singleton clones were defined as clones with 2 or more copies. Clones expanded in unsorted samples were annotated as CD4+, CD8+ or unknown by matching protein sequences in sorted samples from the same patient. Wilcoxon tests on paired samples were used to test diversity changes from C1D1 to C4D1. As stored in TCRdb, this immuneACCESS dataset retains in-frame rearrangements with V and J assigned. A fraction of the clones does not appear; measured against another copy, unresolved V genes explain less than half of the discrepancy, and the remainder lacks a known reason. The V and J calls and the clone size are those of that table, but D and trimming were determined from the DNA. The sample includes roughly 30,000 clones, with roughly four fifths observed a single time. Roughly 0.57% of the sample goes to the ten largest clones.

To note about this clone: Its specific antigen is unknown. Base qualities are not provided; no much larger clone lies one nucleotide away.

The germline V gene (reference sequence) supplies CDR1 GTSNPN and CDR2 SVGIG. Trimming at the junction amounts to 0 bases on V and 9 bases on J, and the germline ends lie 17 bases apart. The CDR3 holds 14 amino acids from the cysteine to the phenylalanine. Just the 42-base CDR3 DNA is kept, in frame starting at base 1. Broader findings and caveats from the paper: Baseline TCR diversity was reported to be lower in newly diagnosed patients than in healthy donors and to be lower still in relapsed/refractory patients. The study was restricted to a single clinical trial cohort, and the causes of repertoire differences, possibly disease activity or prior therapy, were left undefined. Patients starting nivolumab less than 1 year after ASCT had lower diversity and were excluded from later analyses to avoid confounding by immune reconstitution. Baseline diversity similar to that of newly diagnosed patients was observed in trial patients achieving complete response, whereas significantly lower diversity was observed in partial responders and progressors. By C4D1, a significant rise was seen in CD4+ TCR diversity but not in CD8+ TCR diversity (p=0.0027 vs p=0.16), and the rise was most apparent among complete responders (p=0.02).

Explained via the paper, the time point label denotes: cycle 4 day 1 (C4D1), after five to seven weeks of nivolumab. Every trial patient had relapsed after autologous stem cell transplantation, and cohorts A, B and C differed in prior brentuximab vedotin exposure. Using a Miltenyi CD4+ T cell isolation kit, CD4+ T cells were purified from thawed PBMCs through magnetic negative selection. The trial cohort was composed of 56 patients with relapsed/refractory classical Hodgkin lymphoma, for whom complete response, partial response or progressive disease was recorded as best overall response. In the multi-cohort phase II CheckMate 205 trial, trial patients received single-agent nivolumab. Best overall response was determined by an independent review committee according to the 2007 International Working Group response criteria. Trial PBMCs were collected just before the start of nivolumab (C1D1) and during therapy at cycle 2 day 1 and cycle 4 day 1. Peripheral blood was collected in 8 mL Vacutainer Cell Preparation Tubes, from which PBMCs were isolated by centrifugation and then cryopreserved. Purified CD4+ and CD8+ fractions were prepared only for cases in which an additional PBMC sample was available. On LS columns in a quadroMACS separator, the magnetically labelled cells were depleted, and the flow-through was collected as the purified fraction.

The TCR sequence derives from a human donor with classical Hodgkin lymphoma. Recombination linked TRBV30 to TRBJ1-2, with an unclear D gene assignment. The sequenced sample was CD4+ T cells from blood, obtained before the fourth cycle of nivolumab. The DNA sequence is given as TGTGCCTGGAGTGTGGGCATTCTCTTCCAGAGCTACACCTTC. The encoded protein is CAWSVGILFQSYTF.